This T cell receptor beta chain emerged from a study of shared clonotypes between healthy human individuals. Sequencing used immunoSEQ multiplex PCR; TCRdb keeps in-frame clones, though not all of them. Here the sample spans about 2.1 million clones, around 93% being singletons. Naive CD8 cells, CD45RO-negative and positively selected for CCR7, excluded terminally differentiated effector memory CD45RA+ cells. The CDR3 spans 14 residues. Germline CDR1 and CDR2: MNHEY and SVGAGI. Trimming cost V 0 bases and J 6 bases, with 12 bases left between them. The rearrangement joins TRBV6-5 to TRBJ2-7; D unresolved. This receptor was identified in a man in his late teens or twenties in good health. Some clones in this sample may be carry-over from other donors' samples. The material sequenced was naive CD8+ T cells from PBMCs. CDR3 sequence reads: CASSYSPRLGEQYF. The CDR3 nucleotides are TGTGCCAGCAGTTACTCCCCCAGGCTTGGCGAGCAGTACTTC.